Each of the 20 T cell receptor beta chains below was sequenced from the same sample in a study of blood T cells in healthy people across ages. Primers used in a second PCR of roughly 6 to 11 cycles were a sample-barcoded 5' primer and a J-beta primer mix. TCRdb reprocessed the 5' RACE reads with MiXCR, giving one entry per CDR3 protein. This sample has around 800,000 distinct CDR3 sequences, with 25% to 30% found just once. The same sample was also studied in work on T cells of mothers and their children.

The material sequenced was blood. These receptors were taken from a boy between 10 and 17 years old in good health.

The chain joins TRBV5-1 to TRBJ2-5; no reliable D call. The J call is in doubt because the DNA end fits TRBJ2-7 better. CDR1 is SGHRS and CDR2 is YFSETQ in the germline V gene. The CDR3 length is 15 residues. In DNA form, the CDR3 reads TGCGCCAGCAGACTCACACGCAACCCTTTCTACGAGCAGTACTTC. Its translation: CASRLTRNPFYEQYF.

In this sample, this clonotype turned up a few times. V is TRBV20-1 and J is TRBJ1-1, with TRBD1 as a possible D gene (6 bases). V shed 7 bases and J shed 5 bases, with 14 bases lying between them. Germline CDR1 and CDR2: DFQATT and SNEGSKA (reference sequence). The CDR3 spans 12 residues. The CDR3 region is CSVLRGGTEAFF. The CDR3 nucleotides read TGCAGTGTCCTCAGGGGTGGAACTGAAGCTTTCTTT.

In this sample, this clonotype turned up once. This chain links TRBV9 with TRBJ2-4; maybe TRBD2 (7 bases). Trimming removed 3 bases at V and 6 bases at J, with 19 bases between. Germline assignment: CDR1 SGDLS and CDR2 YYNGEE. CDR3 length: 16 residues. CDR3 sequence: CASSGNGGGGLNIQYF. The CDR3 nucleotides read TGTGCCAGCAGCGGAAATGGCGGGGGCGGATTAAACATTCAGTACTTC.

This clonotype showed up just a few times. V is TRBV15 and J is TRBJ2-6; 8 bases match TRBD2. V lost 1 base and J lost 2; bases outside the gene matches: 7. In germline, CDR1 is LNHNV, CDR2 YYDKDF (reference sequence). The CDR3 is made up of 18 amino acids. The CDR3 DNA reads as TGTGCCACCAGCAGAGTTCGGGGGGGGAGAACTGGGGCCAACGTCCTGACTTTC. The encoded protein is CATSRVRGGRTGANVLTF.

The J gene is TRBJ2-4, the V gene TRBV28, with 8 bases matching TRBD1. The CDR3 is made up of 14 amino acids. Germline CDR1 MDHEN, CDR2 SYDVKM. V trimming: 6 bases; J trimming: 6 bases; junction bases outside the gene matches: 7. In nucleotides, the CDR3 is TGTGCCAGCAGCTGGGGGACAGGTGGAAACATTCAGTACTTC. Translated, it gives CASSWGTGGNIQYF.

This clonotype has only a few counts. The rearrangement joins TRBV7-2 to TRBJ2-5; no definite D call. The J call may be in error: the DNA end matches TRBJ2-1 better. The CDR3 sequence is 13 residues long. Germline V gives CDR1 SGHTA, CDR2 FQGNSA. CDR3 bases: TGTGCCAGCAGCTTAGGTCCAGTAGATGAGCAGTTCTTC. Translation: CASSLGPVDEQFF.

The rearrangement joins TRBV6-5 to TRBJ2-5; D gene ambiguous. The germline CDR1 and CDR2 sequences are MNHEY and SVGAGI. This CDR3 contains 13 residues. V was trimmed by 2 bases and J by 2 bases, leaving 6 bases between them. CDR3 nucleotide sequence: TGTGCCAGCAGTTACGCTCAACAAGAGACCCAGTACTTC. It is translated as CASSYAQQETQYF.

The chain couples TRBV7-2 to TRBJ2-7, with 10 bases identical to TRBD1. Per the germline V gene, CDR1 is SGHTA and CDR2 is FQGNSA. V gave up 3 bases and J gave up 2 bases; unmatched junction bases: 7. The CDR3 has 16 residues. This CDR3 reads CASSFPRDRGTYEQYF. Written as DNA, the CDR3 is TGTGCCAGCAGCTTCCCCCGGGACAGGGGAACCTACGAGCAGTACTTC.

The CDR3 DNA reads as TGCAGTGCTAGTGGACTGTGGGGAGAGACCCAGTACTTC. Its protein is CSASGLWGETQYF. The chain employs TRBV20-1 and TRBJ2-5; a weak D match, TRBD2 (5 bases). Deletions cut 3 bases from V and 4 bases from J, with 12 bases between. The CDR3 is made up of 13 amino acids. Germline V CDR1 and CDR2: DFQATT, SNEGSKA (reference sequence).

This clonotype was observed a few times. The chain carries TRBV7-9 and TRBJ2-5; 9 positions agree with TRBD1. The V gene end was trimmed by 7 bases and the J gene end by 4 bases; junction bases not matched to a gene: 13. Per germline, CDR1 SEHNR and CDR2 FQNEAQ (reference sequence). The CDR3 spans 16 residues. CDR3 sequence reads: CASTSFRDREPETQYF. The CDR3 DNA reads TGTGCCAGCACCTCCTTCCGGGACAGGGAACCAGAGACCCAGTACTTC.

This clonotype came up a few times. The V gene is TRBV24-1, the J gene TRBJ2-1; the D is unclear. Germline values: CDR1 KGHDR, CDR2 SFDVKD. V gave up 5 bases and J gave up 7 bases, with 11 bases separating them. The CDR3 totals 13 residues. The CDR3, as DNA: TGTGCCACCAGTGCAATCAGTGTAAATGAGCAGTTCTTC. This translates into CATSAISVNEQFF.

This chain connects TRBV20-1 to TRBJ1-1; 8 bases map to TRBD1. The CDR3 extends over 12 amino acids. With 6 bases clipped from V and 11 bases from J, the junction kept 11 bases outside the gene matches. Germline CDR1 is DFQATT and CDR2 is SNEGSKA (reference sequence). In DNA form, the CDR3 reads TGCAGTGCCCCAGCGGACAGGGTTCGGGCTTTCTTT. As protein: CSAPADRVRAFF.

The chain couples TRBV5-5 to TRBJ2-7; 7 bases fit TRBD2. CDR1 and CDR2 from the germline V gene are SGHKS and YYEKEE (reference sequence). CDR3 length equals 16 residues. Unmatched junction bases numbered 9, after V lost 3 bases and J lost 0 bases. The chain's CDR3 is CASSYEGLPSSYEQYF. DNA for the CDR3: TGTGCCAGCAGCTATGAGGGACTACCTTCCTCCTACGAGCAGTACTTC.

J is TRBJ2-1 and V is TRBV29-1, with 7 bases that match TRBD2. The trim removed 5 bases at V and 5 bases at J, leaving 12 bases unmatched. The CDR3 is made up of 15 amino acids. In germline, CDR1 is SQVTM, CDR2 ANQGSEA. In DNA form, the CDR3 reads TGCAGCGTTACGGGAGGAGGAACCCCTAACAATGAGCAGTTCTTC. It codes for CSVTGGGTPNNEQFF.

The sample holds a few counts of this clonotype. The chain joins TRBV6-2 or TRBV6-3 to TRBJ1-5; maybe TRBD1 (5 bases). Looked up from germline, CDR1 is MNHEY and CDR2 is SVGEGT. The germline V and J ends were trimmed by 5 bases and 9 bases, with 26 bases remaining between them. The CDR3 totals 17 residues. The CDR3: CASSPPPDSILYAPQHF. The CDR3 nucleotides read TGTGCCAGCAGTCCCCCACCAGACAGCATCTTGTATGCGCCCCAGCATTTT.

Written as DNA, the CDR3 is TGCGCCAGCAGCCAACGATTTGGGACAGGGGGCAGTCGCCTGTTTTTT. This gives the protein CASSQRFGTGGSRLFF. V usage is TRBV4-1 and J usage is TRBJ1-4; 12 bases match TRBD1. CDR3 size: 16 residues. Looked up from germline, CDR1 is MGHRA and CDR2 is YSYEKL. The V and J ends lost 2 bases and 14 bases, in that order; junction bases with no gene match: 12.

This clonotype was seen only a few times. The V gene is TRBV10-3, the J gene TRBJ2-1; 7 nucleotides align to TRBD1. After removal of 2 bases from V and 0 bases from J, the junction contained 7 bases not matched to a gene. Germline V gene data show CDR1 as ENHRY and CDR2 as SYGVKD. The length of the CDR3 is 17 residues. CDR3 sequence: CAISEEGAAYSYNEQFF. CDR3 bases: TGTGCCATCAGTGAGGAGGGGGCGGCGTACTCCTACAATGAGCAGTTCTTC.

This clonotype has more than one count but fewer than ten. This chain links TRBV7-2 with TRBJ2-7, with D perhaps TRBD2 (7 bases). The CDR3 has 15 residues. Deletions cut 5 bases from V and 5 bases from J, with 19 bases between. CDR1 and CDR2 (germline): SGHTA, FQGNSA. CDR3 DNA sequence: TGTGCCAGCAGCCGAGGCGGGGGCGCATCCCACGAGCAGTACTTC. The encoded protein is CASSRGGGASHEQYF.

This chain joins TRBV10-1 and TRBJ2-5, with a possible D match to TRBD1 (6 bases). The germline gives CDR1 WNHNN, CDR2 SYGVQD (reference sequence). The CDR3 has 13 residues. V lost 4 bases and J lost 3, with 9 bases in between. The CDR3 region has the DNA TGCGCCAGCAGTGCGGACAGAAAAGAGACCCAGTACTTC. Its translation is CASSADRKETQYF.

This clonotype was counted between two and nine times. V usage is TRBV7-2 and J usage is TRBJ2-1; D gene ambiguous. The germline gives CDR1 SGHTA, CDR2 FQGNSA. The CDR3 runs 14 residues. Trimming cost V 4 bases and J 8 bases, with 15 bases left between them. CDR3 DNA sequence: TGTGCCAGCAGCTCCCCACCCCTGTGGGATGAGCAGTTCTTC. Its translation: CASSSPPLWDEQFF.